This T cell receptor beta chain was found in a study of response to subunit inactivated influenza vaccine. TCRdb independently ran MiXCR on the RT-PCR reads; one entry per CDR3 protein. The sample includes 450,000 to 600,000 distinct CDR3 sequences, 16% of them seen just once. The length of the CDR3 is 14 residues. V shed 1 base and J shed 5 bases, with 11 bases lying between them. Germline V gene sequence: CDR1 KGHSH, CDR2 LQKENI. Notes on the study in general: The authors put forward the suggestion that each seasonal influenza vaccination may bring in only a limited number of new T cells.

On this clonotype: Antigen: not known.

Sequenced here: CD4+ T cells sorted from PBMCs, sampled around 25 months after vaccination. V gene TRBV18 combines with J gene TRBJ1-2; no clear D gene. The receptor comes from a man between 50 and 75 years old who received an inactivated influenza vaccine. The CDR3 here is CASSPQGVGYGYTF. For the CDR3, the DNA is TGTGCCAGCTCACCACAGGGTGTGGGGTATGGCTACACCTTC.